The following is a T cell receptor beta chain sequence with its context. The antigen it recognizes is unknown. Qualities for individual bases were not recorded, and no much larger clone is one base off. Peripheral blood CD8+ and CD4+ T cells from healthy donors, Susac syndrome patients and multiple sclerosis patients were profiled using high-throughput TCR beta sequencing. The Susac syndrome patients fulfilled recently defined diagnostic criteria for definite or probable disease. CD8+ TEMRA cells were enriched by FACS, while bulk CD8+ and CD4+ T cells were purified by magnetic negative isolation. Blood was drawn into EDTA tubes, processed within 24 hours, and PBMCs were isolated by density gradient centrifugation. PBMCs destined for TCR sequencing were cryopreserved in liquid nitrogen and later thawed in a 37 °C water bath. A purity of at least 90% was achieved for sorted or isolated CD4+, CD8+ and CD8+ TEMRA cells.

This record belongs to a study of CD8 T cells in Susac syndrome (dated by TCRdb to about 2019). With respect to the entire study: Among the Susac syndrome patients who were sequenced, clinically active disease was present in six and clinical remission was observed in about eight. At blood withdrawal, Susac syndrome patients were therapy-naive, treated with corticosteroids (with IVIg additionally given to some), or treated with IVIg alone. Whether CD8+ T cell activation and differentiation in Susac syndrome was antigen driven was tested using repertoire sequencing. The clonality of the CD8+ T cell repertoire was compared across approximately twelve healthy donors, some 14 Susac syndrome patients and about 15 multiple sclerosis patients.

What the work shows at the level of the full study, not this receptor alone: Clonal expansion was seen in Susac syndrome CD8+ repertoires, peaking in CD8+ TEMRA cells and being greater in clinically active patients than in remitting ones. The number of individuals in the TCR sequencing and HLA analysis was acknowledged as relatively small. Looking at Susac-specific public clones, the researchers identified over 15 in the total CD8+ repertoire and about 5 in the CD8+ TEMRA repertoire.

V and J are trimmed by 5 bases and 3 bases, and the gene matches miss 6 bases of the junction. The CDR3 contains 15 residues, cysteine and phenylalanine counted. Of the read, only the CDR3 DNA is kept; its 45 bases are in frame from base 1. RNA was extracted using the RNeasy kit, and about 0.5 to 1 ug of the RNA was reverse transcribed with random hexamers. The immunoSEQ multiplex PCR assay, covering 54 Vbeta and 13 Jbeta segments, was used to amplify TCR beta CDR3 regions. Bias from PCR amplification was corrected by using a synthetic template baseline for primer optimization and for computational correction. Concerning the study's data processing: Reads were assigned to V, D and J genes according to IMGT and analyzed in immunoSEQ Analyzer, with only productive sequences retained. To calculate clonality, Shannon entropy was normalized by log2 of the number of productive unique sequences and then subtracted from one. For each patient and control, public and private clones were evaluated among the 100 most prevalent clones. Clones were defined as Susac-specific when absent from the healthy and MS cohorts, from fewer than 1,200 published viral clones and from other ImmuneACCESS disease sequences. TCRdb cleaned the public reads at Q25 with fastp, built clones with MiXCR and kept in-frame beta chains. Every distinct CDR3 protein forms one entry, paired with its most common genes and DNA. None of the V and J calls come from the authors' own analysis; TCRdb made them. The sample table records 120,000 or so distinct CDR3 sequences; about 95% of these occur just once. The ten most abundant clones make up more than 0.2% of the sample.

The sequence derives from a human donor with Susac syndrome. The sample was CD8+ T cells from PBMCs. Recombination joined TRBV12-3 or TRBV12-4 with TRBJ2-7, with 11 central nucleotides matching TRBD1. The sequence in DNA is TGTGCCAGCAGTCACGCCGGGACAGGGGGCTACGAGCAGTACTTC. It specifies CASSHAGTGGYEQYF.